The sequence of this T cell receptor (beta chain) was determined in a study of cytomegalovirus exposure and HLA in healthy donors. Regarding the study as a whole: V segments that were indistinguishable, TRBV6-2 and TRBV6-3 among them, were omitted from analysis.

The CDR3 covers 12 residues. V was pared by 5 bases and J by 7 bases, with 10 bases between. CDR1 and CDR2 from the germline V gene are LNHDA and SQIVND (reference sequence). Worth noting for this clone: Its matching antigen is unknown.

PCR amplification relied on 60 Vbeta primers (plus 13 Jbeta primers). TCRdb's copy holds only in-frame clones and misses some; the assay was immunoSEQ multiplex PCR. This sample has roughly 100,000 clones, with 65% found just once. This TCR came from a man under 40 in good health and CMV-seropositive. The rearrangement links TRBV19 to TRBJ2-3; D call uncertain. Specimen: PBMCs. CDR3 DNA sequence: TGTGCCAGTAGTGAACAGTTTCATACGCAGTATTTT. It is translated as CASSEQFHTQYF.